The rows below give T cell receptor beta chains drawn from one sample of a study of blood T cell repertoires in COVID-19. Sequenced by immunoSEQ multiplex PCR; TCRdb stores in-frame clones only, minus some. Here the sample spans about 220,000 clones, 82% being singletons. Sequencing was performed on peripheral blood. These TCRs come from a woman older than 75 with COVID-19, enrolled during active disease. The CDR3 runs from the conserved cysteine through the conserved F or W. The D gene is left open where the match is weak. A clone size is listed for some rows: how often the clone was seen (once, few, many), or a class if it is expanded.

v_call: TRBV24-1; clone_size: NA; d_call: NA; j_call: TRBJ2-1; cdr3_nt: TGTGCCACCAGTGATTTGCTTCCGGGGAACTACAATGAGCAGTTCTTC; cdr3_aa: CATSDLLPGNYNEQFF
v_call: TRBV5-1; clone_size: NA; d_call: NA; j_call: TRBJ1-1; cdr3_nt: TGCGCCAGCAGCCCGAGGACAGAGCTCACTGAAGCTTTCTTT; cdr3_aa: CASSPRTELTEAFF
v_call: TRBV3-1/TRBV3-2; clone_size: NA; d_call: NA; j_call: TRBJ2-3; cdr3_nt: TGTGCCAGCAGCCGGGCTGATACGCAGTATTTT; cdr3_aa: CASSRADTQYF
v_call: TRBV2; clone_size: few; d_call: NA; j_call: TRBJ1-1; cdr3_nt: TGTGCCAGCACTCCCACACCGAACACTGAAGCTTTCTTT; cdr3_aa: CASTPTPNTEAFF
v_call: TRBV3-1/TRBV3-2; clone_size: NA; d_call: NA; j_call: TRBJ1-2; cdr3_nt: TGTGCCAGCAGCCAAGTGGGGGGGAACTATGGCTACACCTTC; cdr3_aa: CASSQVGGNYGYTF
v_call: TRBV6-5; clone_size: NA; d_call: NA; j_call: TRBJ1-4; cdr3_nt: TGTGCCACCGAGAATTCCGGGATAACTAATGAAAAACTGTTTTTT; cdr3_aa: CATENSGITNEKLFF
v_call: TRBV19; clone_size: NA; d_call: NA; j_call: TRBJ1-3; cdr3_nt: TGTGCCAGTAATTCCGACAGGTCGCCCCTCTCTGGAAACACCATATATTTT; cdr3_aa: CASNSDRSPLSGNTIYF
v_call: TRBV18; clone_size: NA; d_call: TRBD1; j_call: TRBJ1-2; cdr3_nt: TGTGCCAGCTCACAAAGCCGGGACAGGCTCCCCCGGGGCAACTATGGCTACACCTTC; cdr3_aa: CASSQSRDRLPRGNYGYTF
v_call: TRBV5-8; clone_size: NA; d_call: NA; j_call: TRBJ1-5; cdr3_nt: TGTGCCAGCAGCCACCGACAGGCCCCCTCTACCTATAGCAATCAGCCCCAGCATTTT; cdr3_aa: CASSHRQAPSTYSNQPQHF
v_call: TRBV30; clone_size: NA; d_call: NA; j_call: TRBJ2-7; cdr3_nt: TGTGCCTGGAGTGTACCCCCTAGACGGCAGTACTTC; cdr3_aa: CAWSVPPRRQYF
v_call: TRBV10-1; clone_size: NA; d_call: NA; j_call: TRBJ1-6; cdr3_nt: TGCGCCAGCAGTGACCGGGAAGATAATTCACCCCTCCACTTT; cdr3_aa: CASSDREDNSPLHF
v_call: TRBV13; clone_size: NA; d_call: NA; j_call: TRBJ2-1; cdr3_nt: TGTGCCAGCAGCCAACCCAGCCGGGGTGAGCAGTTCTTC; cdr3_aa: CASSQPSRGEQFF
v_call: TRBV2; clone_size: NA; d_call: NA; j_call: TRBJ2-5; cdr3_nt: TGTGCCAGCAGAATATTCCAGGGAGAGACCCAGTACTTC; cdr3_aa: CASRIFQGETQYF
v_call: TRBV6-5; clone_size: NA; d_call: NA; j_call: TRBJ2-7; cdr3_nt: TGTGCCAGCCAGAGGAATACGGACTACGAGCAGTACTTC; cdr3_aa: CASQRNTDYEQYF
v_call: TRBV19; clone_size: once; d_call: NA; j_call: TRBJ2-4; cdr3_nt: TGTGCCAGTAGCGGACTCGAACTAGCCAAAAACATTCAGTACTTC; cdr3_aa: CASSGLELAKNIQYF
v_call: TRBV19; clone_size: NA; d_call: TRBD1; j_call: TRBJ1-4; cdr3_nt: TGTGCCAGTAGTTCTCGGGACAGGAATGAAAAACTGTTTTTT; cdr3_aa: CASSSRDRNEKLFF
v_call: TRBV24-1; clone_size: NA; d_call: NA; j_call: TRBJ1-2; cdr3_nt: TGTGCCACCAGTGACCTAAACTATGGCTACACCTTC; cdr3_aa: CATSDLNYGYTF
v_call: TRBV6-5; clone_size: NA; d_call: NA; j_call: TRBJ2-4; cdr3_nt: TGTGCCAGTGTTAAAAAAAGCCTAGCCAAAAACATTCAGTACTTC; cdr3_aa: CASVKKSLAKNIQYF
v_call: TRBV18; clone_size: NA; d_call: NA; j_call: TRBJ1-1; cdr3_nt: TGTGCCAGCTCACCTGCAGTTGTGAACACTGAAGCTTTCTTT; cdr3_aa: CASSPAVVNTEAFF
v_call: TRBV5-1; clone_size: NA; d_call: TRBD1; j_call: TRBJ1-1; cdr3_nt: TGCGCCAGCAGCTACACGACAGGGGTCTCGAACACTGAAGCTTTCTTT; cdr3_aa: CASSYTTGVSNTEAFF
v_call: TRBV5-1; clone_size: NA; d_call: TRBD1; j_call: TRBJ1-1; cdr3_nt: TGCGCCAGTCGACAGGGATTGAACACTGAAGCTTTCTTT; cdr3_aa: CASRQGLNTEAFF
v_call: TRBV18; clone_size: NA; d_call: NA; j_call: TRBJ2-3; cdr3_nt: TGTGCCAGCCACGCCCGGTCCACAGATACGCAGTATTTT; cdr3_aa: CASHARSTDTQYF
v_call: TRBV5-1; clone_size: NA; d_call: NA; j_call: TRBJ1-2; cdr3_nt: TGCGCCAGCAGCTTGGGTTCCAGGGAAGTACATGGCTACACCTTC; cdr3_aa: CASSLGSREVHGYTF
v_call: TRBV10-3; clone_size: NA; d_call: NA; j_call: TRBJ2-7; cdr3_nt: TGTGCCATCAGTGTGACAGGTAATACCAACGAGCAGTACTTC; cdr3_aa: CAISVTGNTNEQYF
v_call: TRBV5-1; clone_size: NA; d_call: NA; j_call: TRBJ1-6; cdr3_nt: TGCGCCAGCAGCTTGCCCTCCGAGTCTACTCCCCTCCACTTT; cdr3_aa: CASSLPSESTPLHF
v_call: TRBV25-1; clone_size: NA; d_call: TRBD2; j_call: TRBJ2-7; cdr3_nt: TGTGCCAGCAGTGAATATAGCGGGAGTACCTACGAGCAGTACTTC; cdr3_aa: CASSEYSGSTYEQYF
v_call: TRBV18; clone_size: NA; d_call: TRBD1; j_call: TRBJ2-3; cdr3_nt: TGTGCCAGCTCACCACCGGGACAGGGGGTGGCAGATACGCAGTATTTT; cdr3_aa: CASSPPGQGVADTQYF
v_call: TRBV27; clone_size: NA; d_call: NA; j_call: TRBJ1-2; cdr3_nt: TGTGCCAGCAGTGTTACGGGTCCCTCGAGGGGCTACACCTTC; cdr3_aa: CASSVTGPSRGYTF
v_call: TRBV7-2; clone_size: NA; d_call: TRBD1; j_call: TRBJ1-2; cdr3_nt: TGTGCCAGCAGCCCCGACAGGGGGCCGGGTCGAACCTTC; cdr3_aa: CASSPDRGPGRTF
v_call: TRBV18; clone_size: NA; d_call: TRBD1; j_call: TRBJ1-2; cdr3_nt: TGTGCCAGCTCACCCAGCTCTGGACAGGGGCCCTATGGCTACACCTTC; cdr3_aa: CASSPSSGQGPYGYTF
v_call: TRBV18; clone_size: NA; d_call: TRBD1; j_call: TRBJ2-7; cdr3_nt: TGTGCCAGCTCACTGGGACAGGGGGAGTACGAGCAGTACTTC; cdr3_aa: CASSLGQGEYEQYF
v_call: TRBV5-5; clone_size: NA; d_call: TRBD1; j_call: TRBJ1-4; cdr3_nt: TGTGCCAGCACCCCCAGGGGGAGCGAAAAACTGTTTTTT; cdr3_aa: CASTPRGSEKLFF
v_call: TRBV7-8; clone_size: NA; d_call: TRBD1; j_call: TRBJ2-1; cdr3_nt: TGTGCCAGCAGCCCTGGGGACAGAGGGAATGAGCAGTTCTTC; cdr3_aa: CASSPGDRGNEQFF
v_call: TRBV6-5; clone_size: NA; d_call: TRBD1; j_call: TRBJ1-1; cdr3_nt: TGTGCCAGCAGCCTAACAGGGGTTGAAGCTTTCTTT; cdr3_aa: CASSLTGVEAFF
v_call: TRBV6-4; clone_size: NA; d_call: TRBD1; j_call: TRBJ2-1; cdr3_nt: TGTGCCAGCAGTGCTCCGGGACAGGGGGCCAATGAGCAGTTCTTC; cdr3_aa: CASSAPGQGANEQFF
v_call: TRBV7-2; clone_size: NA; d_call: NA; j_call: TRBJ1-2; cdr3_nt: TGTGCCAGCAGCCCACAGAGCAACTATGGCTACACCTTC; cdr3_aa: CASSPQSNYGYTF
v_call: TRBV7-3; clone_size: NA; d_call: NA; j_call: TRBJ1-1; cdr3_nt: TGTGCCAGCAGCTCGACACTGAACACTGAAGCTTTCTTT; cdr3_aa: CASSSTLNTEAFF
v_call: TRBV18; clone_size: NA; d_call: TRBD2; j_call: TRBJ2-2; cdr3_nt: TGTGCCAGCTCACCTTCGGGGACTAGCGGGGCTACCGGGGAGCTGTTTTTT; cdr3_aa: CASSPSGTSGATGELFF
v_call: TRBV2; clone_size: NA; d_call: TRBD2; j_call: TRBJ2-5; cdr3_nt: TGTGCCAGCAGTTGGACTAGATCAGAGACCCAGTACTTC; cdr3_aa: CASSWTRSETQYF
v_call: TRBV2; clone_size: NA; d_call: NA; j_call: TRBJ2-7; cdr3_nt: TGTGCCAGCAGTGATCGCGGTGCATCGGACGAGCAGTACTTC; cdr3_aa: CASSDRGASDEQYF
v_call: TRBV2; clone_size: once; d_call: NA; j_call: TRBJ2-3; cdr3_nt: TGTGCCAGCAGAGTGGACTTTAGCACAGATACGCAGTATTTT; cdr3_aa: CASRVDFSTDTQYF
v_call: TRBV19; clone_size: few; d_call: NA; j_call: TRBJ1-5; cdr3_nt: TGTGCCAGTAGCTTGGCCCGGGGGGGGGCTTTGAATCAGCCCCAGCATTTT; cdr3_aa: CASSLARGGALNQPQHF
v_call: TRBV3-1/TRBV3-2; clone_size: NA; d_call: NA; j_call: TRBJ1-3; cdr3_nt: TGTGCCAGCAGCCAAGACAGGGCCTCTGGAAACACCATATATTTT; cdr3_aa: CASSQDRASGNTIYF
v_call: TRBV10-1; clone_size: NA; d_call: NA; j_call: TRBJ2-3; cdr3_nt: TGCGCCAGCAGTGTCTCAAGGGGTGACACAGATACGCAGTATTTT; cdr3_aa: CASSVSRGDTDTQYF
v_call: TRBV30; clone_size: few; d_call: TRBD1; j_call: TRBJ1-3; cdr3_nt: TGTGCCTGGAGTGTACAGGGGGGAGCAAACACCATATATTTT; cdr3_aa: CAWSVQGGANTIYF
v_call: TRBV4-2; clone_size: NA; d_call: TRBD2; j_call: TRBJ2-7; cdr3_nt: TGTGCCAGCAGCCAAGAAGTAAGGGGCGGGAGGTCCTACGAGCAGTACTTC; cdr3_aa: CASSQEVRGGRSYEQYF
v_call: TRBV7-8; clone_size: once; d_call: NA; j_call: TRBJ2-5; cdr3_nt: TGTGCCAGCAGCCCAGGGACTTCTCCCCGAGGGCCAGAGACCCAGTACTTC; cdr3_aa: CASSPGTSPRGPETQYF
v_call: TRBV18; clone_size: NA; d_call: NA; j_call: TRBJ2-3; cdr3_nt: TGTGCCAGCTCACCGGTCGCGGGGGATACGCAGTATTTT; cdr3_aa: CASSPVAGDTQYF
v_call: TRBV6-2/TRBV6-3; clone_size: NA; d_call: TRBD1; j_call: TRBJ1-2; cdr3_nt: TGTGCCAGCAGCACCCAGGGACAGGCTAACTATGGCTACACCTTC; cdr3_aa: CASSTQGQANYGYTF
v_call: TRBV18; clone_size: NA; d_call: NA; j_call: TRBJ2-4; cdr3_nt: TGTGCCAGCTCACCACCGGGCGGGGCGCTGGGAAACATTCAGTACTTC; cdr3_aa: CASSPPGGALGNIQYF
v_call: TRBV7-9; clone_size: NA; d_call: TRBD1; j_call: TRBJ1-5; cdr3_nt: TGTGCCAGCAGCTTCCATAAGACAGGGGGCAATCAGCCCCAGCATTTT; cdr3_aa: CASSFHKTGGNQPQHF
v_call: TRBV28; clone_size: NA; d_call: TRBD1; j_call: TRBJ1-3; cdr3_nt: TGTGCCAGCAGTTTAACCCCTGGGACAGGGAGACACACCATATATTTT; cdr3_aa: CASSLTPGTGRHTIYF
v_call: TRBV11-2; clone_size: NA; d_call: TRBD1; j_call: TRBJ1-3; cdr3_nt: TGTGCCAGCAGCCCCGGGACAGGGATAAGAAACACCATATATTTT; cdr3_aa: CASSPGTGIRNTIYF
v_call: TRBV19; clone_size: NA; d_call: TRBD1; j_call: TRBJ1-1; cdr3_nt: TGTGCCATCCGTCCAAGGGACAGAGGATCGGGCACTGAAGCTTTCTTT; cdr3_aa: CAIRPRDRGSGTEAFF
v_call: TRBV5-1; clone_size: NA; d_call: TRBD2; j_call: TRBJ2-1; cdr3_nt: TGCGCCAGCAGCTTTGCCGGGACTAGCGGAAATGAGCAGTTCTTC; cdr3_aa: CASSFAGTSGNEQFF
v_call: TRBV6-5; clone_size: NA; d_call: NA; j_call: TRBJ1-2; cdr3_nt: TGTGCCAGCAGCAAAGGGACATCTGGCTACACCTTC; cdr3_aa: CASSKGTSGYTF
v_call: TRBV6-5; clone_size: NA; d_call: TRBD1; j_call: TRBJ2-1; cdr3_nt: TGTGCCAGCAGTTCTCGGGACAGGGGAATTGGTCAGGAGTTCTTC; cdr3_aa: CASSSRDRGIGQEFF
v_call: TRBV27; clone_size: NA; d_call: TRBD1; j_call: TRBJ1-2; cdr3_nt: TGTGCCAGCAGTTCCTCGGGACAGGGGTACTATGGCTACACCTTC; cdr3_aa: CASSSSGQGYYGYTF
v_call: TRBV19; clone_size: NA; d_call: TRBD1; j_call: TRBJ2-5; cdr3_nt: TGTGCCAGTAGTATTCGACAGGGACGAGAGGCCCAGTACTTC; cdr3_aa: CASSIRQGREAQYF